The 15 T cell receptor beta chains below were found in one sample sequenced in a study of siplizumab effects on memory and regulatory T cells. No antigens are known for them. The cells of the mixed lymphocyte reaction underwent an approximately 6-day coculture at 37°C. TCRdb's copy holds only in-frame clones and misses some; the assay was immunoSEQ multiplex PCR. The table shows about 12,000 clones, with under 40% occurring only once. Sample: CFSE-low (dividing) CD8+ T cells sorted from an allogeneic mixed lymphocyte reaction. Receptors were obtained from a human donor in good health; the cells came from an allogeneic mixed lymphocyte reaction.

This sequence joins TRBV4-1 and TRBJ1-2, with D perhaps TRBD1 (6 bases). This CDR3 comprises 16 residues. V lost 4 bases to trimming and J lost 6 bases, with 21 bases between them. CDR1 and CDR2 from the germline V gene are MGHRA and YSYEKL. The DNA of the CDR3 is TGCGCCAGCAGCCCCGGGGCAGGGGCATTAGTTGATGGCTACACCTTC. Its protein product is CASSPGAGALVDGYTF.

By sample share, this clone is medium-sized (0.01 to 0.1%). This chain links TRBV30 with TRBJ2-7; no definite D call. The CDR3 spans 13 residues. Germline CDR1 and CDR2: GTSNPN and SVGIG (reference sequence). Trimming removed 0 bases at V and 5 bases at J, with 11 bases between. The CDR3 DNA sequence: TGTGCCTGGAGTGTGGTCCTGAATAACGAGCAGTACTTC. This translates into CAWSVVLNNEQYF.

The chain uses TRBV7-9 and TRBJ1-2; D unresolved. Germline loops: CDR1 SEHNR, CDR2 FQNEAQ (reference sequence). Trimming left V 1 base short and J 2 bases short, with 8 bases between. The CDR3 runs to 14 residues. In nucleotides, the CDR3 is TGTGCCAGCAGCTTAGTAGGCAGCAACTATGGCTACACCTTC. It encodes CASSLVGSNYGYTF. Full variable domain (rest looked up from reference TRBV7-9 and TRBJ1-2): DTGVSQNPRHKITKRGQNVTFRCDPISEHNRLYWYRQTLGQGPEFLTYFQNEAQLEKSRLLSDRFSAERPKGSFSTLEIQRTEQGDSAMYLCASSLVGSNYGYTFGSGTRLTVV.

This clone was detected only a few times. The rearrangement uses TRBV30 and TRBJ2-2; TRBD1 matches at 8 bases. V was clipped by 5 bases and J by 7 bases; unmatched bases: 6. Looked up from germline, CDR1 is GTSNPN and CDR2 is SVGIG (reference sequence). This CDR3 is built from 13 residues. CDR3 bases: TGTGCCTGGGACAGGGGTTACGGCGGGGAGCTGTTTTTT. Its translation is CAWDRGYGGELFF.

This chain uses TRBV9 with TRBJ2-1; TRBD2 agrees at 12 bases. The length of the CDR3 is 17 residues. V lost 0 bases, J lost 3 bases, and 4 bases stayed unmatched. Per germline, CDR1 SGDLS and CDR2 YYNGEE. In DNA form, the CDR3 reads TGTGCCAGCAGCGTAGATCTAGCGGGGGGGAACTACAATGAGCAGTTCTTC. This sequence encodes CASSVDLAGGNYNEQFF.

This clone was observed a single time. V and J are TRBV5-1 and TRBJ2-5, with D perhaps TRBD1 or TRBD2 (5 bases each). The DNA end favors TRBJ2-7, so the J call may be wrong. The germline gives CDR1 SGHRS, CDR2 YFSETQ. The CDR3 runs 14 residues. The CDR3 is CASSYEGPSYEQYF. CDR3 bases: TGCGCCAGCAGCTACGAGGGGCCTTCCTACGAGCAGTACTTC.

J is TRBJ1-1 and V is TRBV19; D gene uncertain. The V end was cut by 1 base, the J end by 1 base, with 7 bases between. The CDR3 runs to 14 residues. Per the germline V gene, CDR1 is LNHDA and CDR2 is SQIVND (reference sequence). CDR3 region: CASSIVSGNTEAFF. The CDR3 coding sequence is TGTGCCAGTAGTATAGTCTCCGGGAACACTGAAGCTTTCTTT.

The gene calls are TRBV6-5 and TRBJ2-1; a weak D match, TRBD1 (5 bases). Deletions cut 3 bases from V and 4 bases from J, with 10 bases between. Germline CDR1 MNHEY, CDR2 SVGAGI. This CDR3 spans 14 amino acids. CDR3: CASSYQGSYNEQFF. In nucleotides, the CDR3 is TGTGCCAGCAGTTATCAGGGCTCATACAATGAGCAGTTCTTC.

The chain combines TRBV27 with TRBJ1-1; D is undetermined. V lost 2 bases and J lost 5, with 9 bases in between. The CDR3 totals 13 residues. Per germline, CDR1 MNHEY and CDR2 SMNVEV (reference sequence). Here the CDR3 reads CASSLGNPTEAFF. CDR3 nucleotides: TGTGCCAGCAGTTTAGGGAATCCGACTGAAGCTTTCTTT.

CDR3 loop: CASSQDQILSSGANVLTF. The CDR3 DNA reads as TGTGCCAGCAGCCAAGATCAAATCTTAAGCTCTGGGGCCAACGTCCTGACTTTC. The gene calls are TRBV4-2 and TRBJ2-6; no reliable D call. Deletions cut 0 bases from V and 0 bases from J, with 12 bases between. The CDR3 spans 18 residues. Germline assignment: CDR1 LGHNA and CDR2 YNFKEQ.

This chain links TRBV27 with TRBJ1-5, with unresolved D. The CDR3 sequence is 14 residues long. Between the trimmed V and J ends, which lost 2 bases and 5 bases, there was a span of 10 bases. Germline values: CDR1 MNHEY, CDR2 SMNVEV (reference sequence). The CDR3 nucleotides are TGTGCCAGCAGTTTAATGGGAGAGGATCAGCCCCAGCATTTT. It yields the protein CASSLMGEDQPQHF.

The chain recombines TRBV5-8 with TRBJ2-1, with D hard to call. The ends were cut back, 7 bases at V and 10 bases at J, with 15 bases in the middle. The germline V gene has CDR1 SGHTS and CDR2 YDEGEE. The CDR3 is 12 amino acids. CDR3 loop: CASFHDRIEQFF. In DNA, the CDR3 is TGTGCCAGCTTCCATGATAGGATCGAGCAGTTCTTC.

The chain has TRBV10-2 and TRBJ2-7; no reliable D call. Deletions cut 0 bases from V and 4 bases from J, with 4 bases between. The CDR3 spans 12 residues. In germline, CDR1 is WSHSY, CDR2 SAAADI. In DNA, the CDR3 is TGCGCCAGCAGTGAGTCGAGGTACGAGCAGTACTTC. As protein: CASSESRYEQYF.

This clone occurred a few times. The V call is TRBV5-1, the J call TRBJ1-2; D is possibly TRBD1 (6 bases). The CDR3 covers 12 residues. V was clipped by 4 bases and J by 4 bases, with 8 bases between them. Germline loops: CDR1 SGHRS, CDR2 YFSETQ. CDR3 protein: CASSEGGYGYTF. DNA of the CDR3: TGCGCCAGCAGCGAGGGGGGCTATGGCTACACCTTC.

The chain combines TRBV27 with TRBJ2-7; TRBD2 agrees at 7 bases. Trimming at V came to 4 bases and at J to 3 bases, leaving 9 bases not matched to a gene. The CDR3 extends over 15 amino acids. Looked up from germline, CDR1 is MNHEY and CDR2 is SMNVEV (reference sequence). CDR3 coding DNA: TGTGCCAGCAGTTACTCGGGCGGGAGTTACTACGAGCAGTACTTC. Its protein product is CASSYSGGSYYEQYF.